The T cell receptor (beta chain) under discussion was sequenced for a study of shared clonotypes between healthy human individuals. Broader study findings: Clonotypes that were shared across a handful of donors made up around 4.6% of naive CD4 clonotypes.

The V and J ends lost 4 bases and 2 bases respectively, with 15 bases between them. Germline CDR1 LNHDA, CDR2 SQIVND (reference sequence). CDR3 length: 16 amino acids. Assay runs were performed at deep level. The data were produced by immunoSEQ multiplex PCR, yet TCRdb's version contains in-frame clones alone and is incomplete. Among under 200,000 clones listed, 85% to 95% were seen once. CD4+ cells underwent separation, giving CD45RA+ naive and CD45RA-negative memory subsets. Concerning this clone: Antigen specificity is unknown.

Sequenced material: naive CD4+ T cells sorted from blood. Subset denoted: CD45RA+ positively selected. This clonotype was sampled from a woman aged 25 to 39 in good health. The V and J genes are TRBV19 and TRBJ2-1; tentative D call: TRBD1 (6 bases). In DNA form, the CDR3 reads TGTGCCAGTAGTACCTCAGGGGCGAACACCTACAATGAGCAGTTCTTC. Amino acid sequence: CASSTSGANTYNEQFF.